The 29 T cell receptor beta chains reported below all come from one sample, sequenced in a study of CD8 T cells in ankylosing spondylitis. MiXCR, run by TCRdb on the 5' RACE reads, gives a single entry per CDR3 protein. This table has about 36,000 distinct CDR3 sequences, 6% appearing once. What was sequenced was blood, either unsorted or a sorted T cell fraction (not recorded which). All receptors derive from a male donor with ankylosing spondylitis or in good health (not recorded which).

This clonotype has at least ten counts. This chain connects TRBV18 to TRBJ2-7, with D uncertain. Looked up from germline, CDR1 is KGHSH and CDR2 is LQKENI. The CDR3 consists of 16 residues. V lost 0 bases and J lost 5, with 17 bases in between. In DNA, the CDR3 is TGTGCCAGCTCACCACCCAGTATTTCAGGACCCAACGAGCAGTACTTC. This sequence encodes CASSPPSISGPNEQYF.

This clonotype was observed at least ten times. CDR3 sequence (DNA): TGTGCCAGCAGTTTCCCGGACAGGCCCTACGAGCAGTACTTC. This sequence encodes CASSFPDRPYEQYF. The chain carries TRBV12-3 or TRBV12-4 and TRBJ2-7; TRBD1 aligns across 7 bases. This CDR3 comprises 14 residues. With 3 bases clipped from V and 2 bases from J, the junction kept 4 bases outside the gene matches.

The sample holds many counts of this clonotype. CDR3 nucleotides: TGCAGTGCTAGAGGGGGCCCGACGGTGGAGACCCAGTACTTC. Amino acid sequence: CSARGGPTVETQYF. This sequence joins TRBV20-1 and TRBJ2-5, with D perhaps matching TRBD1 (5 bases). The CDR3 has 14 residues. Germline V gene lookup returns CDR1 DFQATT and CDR2 SNEGSKA (reference sequence). V lost 1 base, J lost 5 bases, and 14 bases lay in between.

This clonotype appeared many times. V and J are TRBV10-3 and TRBJ2-1, with D tentatively TRBD2 (5 bases). Trimming took 4 bases from V and 8 from J, leaving 12 bases between them. CDR1 and CDR2 (germline): ENHRY, SYGVKD. This CDR3 contains 13 residues. The CDR3 bases are TGTGCCATCAGTGTGATAGGTAGCGATGAGCAGTTCTTC. Its protein is CAISVIGSDEQFF.

At least ten counts were recorded for this clonotype. V and J are TRBV27 and TRBJ1-2; TRBD1 might be the D (5 bases). Trimming stripped 3 bases from V and 8 bases from J, with 22 bases between. The V gene's germline CDR1 is MNHEY and CDR2 SMNVEV (reference sequence). CDR3 size: 16 residues. The CDR3 loop is CASSLYSPGGANGYTF. The CDR3 DNA follows: TGTGCCAGCAGTTTGTATAGCCCTGGAGGGGCTAACGGCTACACCTTC.

In its sample, this clonotype was seen many times. The V and J genes are TRBV5-1 and TRBJ2-3; 9 nucleotides line up with TRBD2. Germline lookup yields CDR1 SGHRS and CDR2 YFSETQ. This CDR3 contains 15 residues. V trimming: 2 bases; J trimming: 1 base; junction bases outside the gene matches: 2. CDR3 coding DNA: TGCGCCAGCAGCTTAAGGACTAGCGGCACAGATACGCAGTATTTT. Protein: CASSLRTSGTDTQYF.

At least ten counts were recorded for this clonotype. This chain joins TRBV3-1 and TRBJ2-7; D remains ambiguous. CDR1 is LGHDT and CDR2 is YNNKEL in the germline V gene (reference sequence). V was pared by 0 bases and J by 2 bases, with 11 bases between. The CDR3 extends over 15 amino acids. CDR3 in amino acids: CASSQDAFMTYEQYF. As DNA, the CDR3 is TGTGCCAGCAGCCAAGACGCCTTCATGACCTACGAGCAGTACTTC.

This clonotype was detected ten times or more. This chain links TRBV7-9 with TRBJ2-7; 8 bases map to TRBD2. Germline lookup yields CDR1 SEHNR and CDR2 FQNEAQ (reference sequence). Trimming at V came to 0 bases and at J to 6 bases, leaving 7 bases not matched to a gene. This CDR3 region has 15 residues. CDR3 sequence reads: CASSLAPGGPPEQYF. CDR3 sequence (DNA): TGTGCCAGCAGCTTAGCCCCGGGAGGGCCGCCCGAGCAGTACTTC. Full variable domain (rest looked up from reference TRBV7-9 and TRBJ2-7): DTGVSQNPRHKITKRGQNVTFRCDPISEHNRLYWYRQTLGQGPEFLTYFQNEAQLEKSRLLSDRFSAERPKGSFSTLEIQRTEQGDSAMYLCASSLAPGGPPEQYFGPGTRLTVT.

This clonotype came up many times. As DNA, the CDR3 is TGTGCCAGCAGTGTGGGGGTTGACTCCTACAATGAGCAGTTCTTC. The encoded protein is CASSVGVDSYNEQFF. This chain links TRBV7-2 with TRBJ2-1; D possibly uses TRBD1 or TRBD2 (5 bases each). CDR3 length equals 15 residues. V dropped 6 bases and J dropped 0 bases, with 12 bases sitting between them. Germline lookup yields CDR1 SGHTA and CDR2 FQGNSA. Looking up the rest from reference TRBV7-2 and TRBJ2-1 gives the full variable domain: GAGVSQSPSNKVTEKGKDVELRCDPISGHTALYWYRQSLGQGLEFLIYFQGNSAPDKSGLPSDRFSAERTGGSVSTLTIQRTQQEDSAVYLCASSVGVDSYNEQFFGPGTRLTVL.

This clonotype was detected ten times or more. V usage is TRBV28 and J usage is TRBJ2-1, with no clear D. From germline, CDR1 is MDHEN and CDR2 SYDVKM. Trimming stripped 5 bases from V and 5 bases from J, with 22 bases between. CDR3 length equals 17 residues. CDR3 sequence (DNA): TGTGCCAGCAGTCCCGCTGGGTTCACGCCCACTCACAATGAGCAGTTCTTC. Amino acid sequence: CASSPAGFTPTHNEQFF.

This clonotype was seen ten or more times. The rearrangement joins TRBV11-3 to TRBJ2-1, with D perhaps matching TRBD1 (7 bases). The CDR3 is 17 residues long. V dropped 0 bases and J dropped 6 bases, with 18 bases sitting between them. Germline V gene data show CDR1 as SGHNT and CDR2 as YENEEA. The CDR3 coding sequence is TGTGCCAGCAGCTTAGATCGTAGGACAGGAGGGACCAATGAGCAGTTCTTC. As protein: CASSLDRRTGGTNEQFF.

The table lists this clonotype with many counts. J is TRBJ1-5 and V is TRBV6-1; D is unresolved. This CDR3 spans 13 amino acids. Germline V gene data show CDR1 as MNHNS and CDR2 as SASEGT. V was cut by 2 bases and J by 10 bases, with 12 bases left in between. As DNA, the CDR3 is TGTGCCAGCAGTGAACTATCCAAACTCCCCCAGCATTTT. Amino acids: CASSELSKLPQHF.

This clonotype was observed many times. The chain couples TRBV4-3 to TRBJ1-1; 8 nucleotides align to TRBD1. V shed 0 bases and J 9 bases; nucleotides not matched to a gene: 12. The CDR3 sequence is 16 residues long. The germline V gene encodes CDR1 LGHNA and CDR2 YSLEER. CDR3 sequence: CASSQESGTGGRQAFF. In nucleotides, the CDR3 is TGCGCCAGCAGCCAAGAGTCCGGGACAGGCGGTCGTCAAGCTTTCTTT.

The sample holds many counts of this clonotype. The chain employs TRBV6-2 or TRBV6-3 and TRBJ2-2; no clear D. This CDR3 has 13 amino acids. Trimming pared 2 bases from V and 4 bases from J, leaving 5 bases between. Germline V gene sequence: CDR1 MNHEY, CDR2 SVGEGT. The CDR3 nucleotides read TGTGCCAGCAGTTACGGTGGCACCGGGGAGCTGTTTTTT. Translation gives CASSYGGTGELFF.

At least ten counts were recorded for this clonotype. The V call is TRBV12-3 or TRBV12-4, the J call TRBJ2-1, with 10 bases identical to TRBD2. The CDR3 totals 19 residues. V shed 3 bases and J 1 base; nucleotides not matched to a gene: 12. The CDR3 region is CASSFRLEASGSSYNEQFF. The CDR3 bases are TGTGCCAGCAGTTTTCGGTTAGAGGCTAGCGGGAGTTCCTACAATGAGCAGTTCTTC.

This clonotype showed up many times. The chain combines TRBV20-1 with TRBJ1-1; D unresolved. CDR3 length: 13 residues. CDR1 and CDR2 (germline): DFQATT, SNEGSKA (reference sequence). The V end was cut by 0 bases, the J end by 5 bases, with 10 bases between. CDR3 in amino acids: CSARDPGGTEAFF. The CDR3 DNA follows: TGCAGTGCTAGAGATCCGGGAGGGACTGAAGCTTTCTTT.

This clonotype has at least ten counts. The gene calls are TRBV20-1 and TRBJ2-3; 7 nucleotides line up with TRBD1. V shed 2 bases and J 3 bases; nucleotides not matched to a gene: 2. The CDR3 length is 13 residues. The germline V gene has CDR1 DFQATT and CDR2 SNEGSKA (reference sequence). The CDR3 nucleotides are TGCAGTGCTAGACAGACAGGGACAGATACGCAGTATTTT. It yields the protein CSARQTGTDTQYF.

This clonotype showed up many times. The CDR3 region is CASRDRGSYNEQFF. The CDR3 nucleotides read TGTGCCAGCAGGGACAGAGGCTCCTACAATGAGCAGTTCTTC. J is TRBJ2-1 and V is TRBV2, with D perhaps TRBD1 (6 bases). V lost 6 bases to trimming and J lost 0 bases, with 9 bases between them. The CDR3 consists of 14 residues. The germline CDR1 and CDR2 sequences are SNHLY and FYNNEI.

This clonotype was recorded many times. The V call is TRBV12-3 or TRBV12-4, the J call TRBJ2-7, with TRBD1 matching over 11 bases. The CDR3 has 14 residues. The V and J ends lost 5 bases and 3 bases, in that order; junction bases with no gene match: 3. The CDR3 nucleotides read TGTGCCAGCAGTGCGGACAGGGGGCGCTACGAGCAGTACTTC. Protein sequence: CASSADRGRYEQYF.

This clonotype was seen repeatedly, ten times or more. The gene calls are TRBV2 and TRBJ2-2, with D perhaps TRBD1 (6 bases). Germline assignment: CDR1 SNHLY and CDR2 FYNNEI. CDR3 length: 15 amino acids. V dropped 3 bases and J dropped 6 bases, with 14 bases sitting between them. DNA for the CDR3: TGTGCCAGCAGTGATAGGACAGCTAACGCCGGGGAGCTGTTTTTT. Its protein is CASSDRTANAGELFF.

This clonotype was seen at least ten times. V and J are TRBV5-5 and TRBJ1-1; D unresolved. Deletions cut 4 bases from V and 4 bases from J, with 5 bases between. The CDR3 contains 11 residues. Germline-derived CDR1 and CDR2 are SGHKS and YYEKEE (reference sequence). The CDR3: CASSPLTEAFF. The CDR3 coding sequence is TGTGCCAGCAGCCCTCTCACTGAAGCTTTCTTT. Variable domain in full (rest from reference TRBV5-5 and TRBJ1-1): DAGVTQSPTHLIKTRGQQVTLRCSPISGHKSVSWYQQVLGQGPQFIFQYYEKEERGRGNFPDRFSARQFPNYSSELNVNALLLGDSALYLCASSPLTEAFFGQGTRLTVV.

This clonotype was seen at least ten times. V gene TRBV5-1 combines with J gene TRBJ2-1; TRBD1 might be the D (6 bases). Germline V CDR1 and CDR2: SGHRS, YFSETQ. Trimming took 7 bases from V and 7 from J, leaving 18 bases between them. The CDR3 has 14 residues. CDR3 in amino acids: CASGPDSRRNEQFF. CDR3 nucleotide sequence: TGCGCCAGCGGCCCGGACAGCCGGCGGAATGAGCAGTTCTTC. Using reference TRBV5-1 and TRBJ2-1 for the parts outside the CDR3, the full variable domain is KAGVTQTPRYLIKTRGQQVTLSCSPISGHRSVSWYQQTPGQGLQFLFEYFSETQRNKGNFPGRFSGRQFSNSRSEMNVSTLELGDSALYLCASGPDSRRNEQFFGPGTRLTVL.

This clonotype was detected ten times or more. This chain links TRBV7-2 with TRBJ2-3; D not certain. This CDR3 has 15 amino acids. Per germline, CDR1 SGHTA and CDR2 FQGNSA. Trimming took off 5 bases at V and 5 bases at J, with 17 bases between the two ends. The chain's CDR3 is CASSPPNSFIDTQYF. The CDR3 coding sequence is TGTGCCAGCAGCCCCCCTAATTCCTTCATAGATACGCAGTATTTT.

The chain combines TRBV30 with TRBJ1-1, with D tentatively TRBD1 (6 bases). This CDR3 is built from 14 residues. Trimming removed 4 bases at V and 11 bases at J, with 23 bases between. Germline V CDR1 and CDR2: GTSNPN, SVGIG (reference sequence). CDR3 bases: TGTGCCTGGATACGCCGGGACAAGGGGTTGATGGCTTTCTTT. This sequence encodes CAWIRRDKGLMAFF. The full variable domain, its missing parts supplied by reference TRBV30 and TRBJ1-1, is SQTIHQWPATLVQPVGSPLSLECTVEGTSNPNLYWYRQAAGRGLQLLFYSVGIGQISSEVPQNLSASRPQDRQFILSSKKLLLSDSGFYLCAWIRRDKGLMAFFGQGTRLTVV.

This clonotype was seen ten or more times. The chain has TRBV19 and TRBJ2-1, with D possibly TRBD1 on 5 matching bases. The CDR3 covers 16 residues. Germline values: CDR1 LNHDA, CDR2 SQIVND (reference sequence). V gave up 10 bases and J gave up 4 bases, with 23 bases separating them. The CDR3 protein is CATIPGPGSPYNEQFF. CDR3 nucleotide sequence: TGTGCCACCATCCCAGGGCCAGGGTCCCCTTACAATGAGCAGTTCTTC.

This clonotype has ten or more counts. V and J are TRBV20-1 and TRBJ2-1; 9 bases are shared with TRBD2. The CDR3 has 14 amino acids. Germline assignment: CDR1 DFQATT and CDR2 SNEGSKA (reference sequence). Trimming took 5 bases from V and 8 from J; bases not matched to a gene: 10. CDR3 coding DNA: TGCAGTGCTGCGGTTAGCGGGAGCGGGTATGAGCAGTTCTTC. This sequence encodes CSAAVSGSGYEQFF.

The V and J genes are TRBV7-9 and TRBJ2-7; TRBD2 matches 8 bases. With V trimmed by 2 bases and J by 6 bases, 3 bases remained unmatched. The CDR3 extends over 13 amino acids. Germline V gene lookup returns CDR1 SEHNR and CDR2 FQNEAQ (reference sequence). CDR3: CASSLQSGSEQYF. CDR3 coding DNA: TGTGCCAGCAGCTTACAAAGCGGGAGCGAGCAGTACTTC. The complete variable domain, with remaining parts taken from reference TRBV7-9 and TRBJ2-7, reads DTGVSQNPRHKITKRGQNVTFRCDPISEHNRLYWYRQTLGQGPEFLTYFQNEAQLEKSRLLSDRFSAERPKGSFSTLEIQRTEQGDSAMYLCASSLQSGSEQYFGPGTRLTVT.

This clonotype was recorded at least ten times. J is TRBJ2-2 and V is TRBV9; D is possibly TRBD1 (5 bases). The CDR3 spans 13 residues. V lost 3 bases and J lost 7, with 10 bases in between. From germline, CDR1 is SGDLS and CDR2 YYNGEE. The CDR3 loop is CASSAVGVGELFF. CDR3 DNA: TGTGCCAGCAGCGCCGTAGGGGTCGGGGAGCTGTTTTTT.

This clonotype was counted at least ten times. V and J are TRBV10-3 and TRBJ2-5; D is unclear. Germline loops: CDR1 ENHRY, CDR2 SYGVKD. Trimming removed 1 base from V and 2 bases from J, with 14 bases in between. The CDR3 extends over 16 amino acids. The CDR3: CAISEWFGNRQETQYF. The DNA for the CDR3 is TGTGCCATCAGTGAGTGGTTCGGAAACCGACAAGAGACCCAGTACTTC.